This T cell receptor beta chain was documented in a study of regulatory T cells in long-lasting Graves disease. As to time point: newly diagnosed GD, antithyroid drugs for less than 3 months. PBMCs were the source of the RNA used for TCR sequencing. Study conclusions and caveats: Persistent disease exhibited a predilection for TRBV28, TRBJ1-2 and TRBJ2-5.

CDR1 and CDR2 from the germline V gene are SGHRS and YFSETQ. V lost 0 bases to trimming and J lost 7 bases, with 13 bases between them. The CDR3 consists of 15 residues. The TCR beta library used iRepertoire HTBI primers with Arm-PCR amplification of CDR3. Each CDR3 protein gets one entry after TCRdb re-called the multiplex PCR reads with MiXCR. The repertoire holds 360,000 or so distinct CDR3 sequences, with about 16% as singletons. This clonotype was recorded many times. The antigen is unknown. These data also formed part of another study, on T cells in Graves' hyperthyroidism and ophthalmopathy. In that study: Uncontrolled infection, other autoimmune disease, pregnancy or lactation disqualified patients from enrolment. First-round RT-PCR with HTBI primers amplified the TCR CDR3 region. In validation, the model predicted ophthalmopathy. These predictions came a median about 6.5 months before onset.

The chain is built from TRBV5-1 and TRBJ1-4; D unclear. This sequence was found in a woman aged 18-29 years with Graves disease. The sample in question was peripheral blood mononuclear cells (PBMCs), obtained at new diagnosis, from a patient treated with antithyroid drugs. CDR3 sequence (DNA): TGCGCCAGCAGCTTGGTTTTGGGGTTTGGTGAAAAACTGTTTTTT. This codes for CASSLVLGFGEKLFF.